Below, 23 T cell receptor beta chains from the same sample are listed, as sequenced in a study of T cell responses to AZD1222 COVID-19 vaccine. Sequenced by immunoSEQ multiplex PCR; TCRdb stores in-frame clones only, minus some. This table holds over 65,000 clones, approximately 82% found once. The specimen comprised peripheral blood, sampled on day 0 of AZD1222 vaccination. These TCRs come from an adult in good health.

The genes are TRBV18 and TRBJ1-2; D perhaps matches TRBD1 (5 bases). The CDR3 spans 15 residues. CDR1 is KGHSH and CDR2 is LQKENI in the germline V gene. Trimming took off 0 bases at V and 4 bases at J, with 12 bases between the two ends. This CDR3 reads CASSPPPGSGYGYTF. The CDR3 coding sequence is TGTGCCAGCTCACCACCGCCAGGGAGCGGCTATGGCTACACCTTC.

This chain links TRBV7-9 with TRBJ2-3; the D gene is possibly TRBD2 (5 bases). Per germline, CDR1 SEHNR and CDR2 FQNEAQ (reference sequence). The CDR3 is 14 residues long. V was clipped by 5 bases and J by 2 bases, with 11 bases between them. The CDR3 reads CASSRAADTDTQYF. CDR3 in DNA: TGTGCCAGCAGCCGAGCGGCTGACACAGATACGCAGTATTTT.

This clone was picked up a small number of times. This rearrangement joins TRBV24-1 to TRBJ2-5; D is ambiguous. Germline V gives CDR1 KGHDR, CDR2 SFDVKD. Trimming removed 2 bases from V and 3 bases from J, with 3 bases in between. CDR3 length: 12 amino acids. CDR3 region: CATSDYEETQYF. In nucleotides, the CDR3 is TGTGCCACCAGTGATTATGAAGAGACCCAGTACTTC.

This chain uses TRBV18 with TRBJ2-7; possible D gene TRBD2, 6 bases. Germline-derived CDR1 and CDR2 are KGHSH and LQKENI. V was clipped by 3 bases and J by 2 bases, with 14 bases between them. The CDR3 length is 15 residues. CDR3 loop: CASSPGGRGTYEQYF. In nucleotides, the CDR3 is TGTGCCAGCTCACCGGGGGGACGAGGTACCTACGAGCAGTACTTC.

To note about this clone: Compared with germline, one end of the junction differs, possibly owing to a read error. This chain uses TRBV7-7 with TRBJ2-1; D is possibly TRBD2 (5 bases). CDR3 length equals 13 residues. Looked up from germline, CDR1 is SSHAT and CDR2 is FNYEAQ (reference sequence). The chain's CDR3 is CASSLAAGNEQFF. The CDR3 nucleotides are TGTGCTAGCAGCTTAGCTGCGGGCAATGAGCAGTTCTTC.

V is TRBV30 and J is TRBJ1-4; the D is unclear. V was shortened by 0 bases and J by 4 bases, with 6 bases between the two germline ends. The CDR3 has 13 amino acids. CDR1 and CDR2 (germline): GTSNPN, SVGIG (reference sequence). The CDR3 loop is CAWSVTGNEKLFF. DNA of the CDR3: TGTGCCTGGAGTGTGACTGGTAATGAAAAACTGTTTTTT.

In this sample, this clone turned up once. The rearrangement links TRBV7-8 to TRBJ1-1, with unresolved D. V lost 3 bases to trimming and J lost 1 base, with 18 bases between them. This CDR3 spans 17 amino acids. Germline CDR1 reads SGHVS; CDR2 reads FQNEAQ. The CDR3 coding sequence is TGTGCCAGCAGCTTCGACTTTATAGGAGCGACGAACACTGAAGCTTTCTTT. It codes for CASSFDFIGATNTEAFF.

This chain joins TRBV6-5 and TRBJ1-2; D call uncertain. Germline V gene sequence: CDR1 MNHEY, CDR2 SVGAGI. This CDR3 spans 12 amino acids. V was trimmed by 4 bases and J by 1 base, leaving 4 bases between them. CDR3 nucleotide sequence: TGTGCCAGCAGTTCGGGTAACTATGGCTACACCTTC. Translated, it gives CASSSGNYGYTF.

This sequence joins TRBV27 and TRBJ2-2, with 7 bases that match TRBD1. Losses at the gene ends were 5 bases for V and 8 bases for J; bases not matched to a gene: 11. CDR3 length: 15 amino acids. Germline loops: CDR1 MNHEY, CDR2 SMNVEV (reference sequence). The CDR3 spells CASSPVSTGLGELFF. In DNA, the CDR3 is TGTGCCAGCAGTCCGGTATCGACAGGGCTGGGGGAGCTGTTTTTT.

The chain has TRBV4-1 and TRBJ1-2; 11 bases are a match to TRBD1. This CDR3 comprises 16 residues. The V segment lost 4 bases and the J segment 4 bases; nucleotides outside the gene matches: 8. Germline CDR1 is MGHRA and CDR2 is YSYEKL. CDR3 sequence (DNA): TGCGCCAGCAGCCCGGGACAGGGGGGTTTTGGCTATGGCTACACCTTC. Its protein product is CASSPGQGGFGYGYTF.

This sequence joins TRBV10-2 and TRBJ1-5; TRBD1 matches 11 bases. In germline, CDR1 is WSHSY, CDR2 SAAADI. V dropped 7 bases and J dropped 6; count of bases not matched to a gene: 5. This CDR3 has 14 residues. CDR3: CASTGQGASQPQHF. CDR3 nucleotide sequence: TGCGCCAGCACAGGACAGGGGGCTAGTCAGCCCCAGCATTTT.

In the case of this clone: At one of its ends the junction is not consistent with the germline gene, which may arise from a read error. As DNA, the CDR3 is TGCGCCAGCAGCTTGGATGGGACAGGGGGCTGGAACTTC. It codes for CASSLDGTGGWNF. The rearrangement links TRBV5-1 to TRBJ2-7; 12 bases fit TRBD1. The CDR3 length is 13 residues. Germline CDR1 and CDR2: SGHRS and YFSETQ.

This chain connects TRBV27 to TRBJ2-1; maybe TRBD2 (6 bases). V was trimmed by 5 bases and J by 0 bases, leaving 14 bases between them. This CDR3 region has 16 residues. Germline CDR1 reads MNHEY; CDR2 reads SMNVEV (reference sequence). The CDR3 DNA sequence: TGTGCCAGCAGTCCGCTAGCGCTCTACTCCTACAATGAGCAGTTCTTC. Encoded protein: CASSPLALYSYNEQFF.

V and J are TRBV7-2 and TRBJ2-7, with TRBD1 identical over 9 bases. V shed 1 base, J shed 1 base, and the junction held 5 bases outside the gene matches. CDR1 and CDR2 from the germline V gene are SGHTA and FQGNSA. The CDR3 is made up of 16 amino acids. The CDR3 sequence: CASSLGVGTGSYEQYF. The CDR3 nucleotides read TGTGCCAGCAGCTTAGGGGTGGGGACAGGGTCCTACGAGCAGTACTTC.

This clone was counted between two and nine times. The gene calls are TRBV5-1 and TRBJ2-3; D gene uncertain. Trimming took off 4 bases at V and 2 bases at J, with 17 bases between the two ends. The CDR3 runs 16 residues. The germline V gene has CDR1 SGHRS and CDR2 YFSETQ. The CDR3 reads CASSQTAGGTTDTQYF. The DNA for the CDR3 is TGCGCCAGCAGCCAAACCGCTGGCGGAACCACAGATACGCAGTATTTT.

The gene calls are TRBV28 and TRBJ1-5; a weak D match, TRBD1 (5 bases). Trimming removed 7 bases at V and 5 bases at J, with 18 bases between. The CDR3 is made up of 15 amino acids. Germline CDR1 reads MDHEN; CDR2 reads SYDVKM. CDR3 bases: TGTGCCAGCACCTCGGGGCAGTGGGACTATCAGCCCCAGCATTTT. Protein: CASTSGQWDYQPQHF. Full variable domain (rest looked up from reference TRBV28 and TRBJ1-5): DVKVTQSSRYLVKRTGEKVFLECVQDMDHENMFWYRQDPGLGLRLIYFSYDVKMKEKGDIPEGYSVSREKKERFSLILESASTNQTSMYLCASTSGQWDYQPQHFGDGTRLSIL.

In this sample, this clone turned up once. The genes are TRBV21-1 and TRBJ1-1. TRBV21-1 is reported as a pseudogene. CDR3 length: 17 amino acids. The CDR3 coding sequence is TGTGCCAGCAACACCGTGTGGGGGAGGGATAGAAACACTGAAGCTTTCTTT. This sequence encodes CASNTVWGRDRNTEAFF.

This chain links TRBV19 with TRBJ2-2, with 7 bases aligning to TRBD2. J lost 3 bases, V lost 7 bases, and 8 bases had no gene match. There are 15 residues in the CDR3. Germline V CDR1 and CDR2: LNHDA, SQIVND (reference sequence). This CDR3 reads CASKRGGLDTGELFF. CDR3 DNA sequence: TGTGCCAGTAAGCGGGGAGGGTTGGACACCGGGGAGCTGTTTTTT.

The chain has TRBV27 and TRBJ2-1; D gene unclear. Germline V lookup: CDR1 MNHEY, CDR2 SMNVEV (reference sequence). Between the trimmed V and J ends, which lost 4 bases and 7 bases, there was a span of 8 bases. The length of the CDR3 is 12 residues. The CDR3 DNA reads TGTGCCAGCAGTTCCCTCAGGAATGAGCAGTTCTTC. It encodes CASSSLRNEQFF.

CDR3: CASSIGRSGANVLTF. CDR3 coding DNA: TGTGCCAGTAGTATAGGGCGCTCTGGGGCCAACGTCCTGACTTTC. J is TRBJ2-6 and V is TRBV19; D is ambiguous. Per germline, CDR1 LNHDA and CDR2 SQIVND (reference sequence). The germline V and J ends were trimmed by 1 base and 0 bases, with 4 bases remaining between them. CDR3 length: 15 amino acids.

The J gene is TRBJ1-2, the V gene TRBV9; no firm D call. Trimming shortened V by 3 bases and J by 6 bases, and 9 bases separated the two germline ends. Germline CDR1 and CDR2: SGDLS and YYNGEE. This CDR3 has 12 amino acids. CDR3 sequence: CASSAQKDGYTF. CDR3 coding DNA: TGTGCCAGCAGCGCACAAAAGGATGGCTACACCTTC.

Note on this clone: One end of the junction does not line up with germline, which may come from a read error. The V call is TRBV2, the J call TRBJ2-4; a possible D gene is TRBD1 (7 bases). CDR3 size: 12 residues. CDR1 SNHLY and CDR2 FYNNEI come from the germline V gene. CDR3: CASSEGRGQEAF. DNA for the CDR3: TGTGCCAGCAGTGAAGGGAGGGGGCAGGAAGCCTTC.

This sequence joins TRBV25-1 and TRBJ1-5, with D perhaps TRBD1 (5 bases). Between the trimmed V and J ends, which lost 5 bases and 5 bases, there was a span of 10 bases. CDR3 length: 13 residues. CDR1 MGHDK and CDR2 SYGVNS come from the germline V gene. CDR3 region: CASSRDVHQPQHF. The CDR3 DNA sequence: TGTGCCAGCAGTAGGGACGTCCATCAGCCCCAGCATTTT.